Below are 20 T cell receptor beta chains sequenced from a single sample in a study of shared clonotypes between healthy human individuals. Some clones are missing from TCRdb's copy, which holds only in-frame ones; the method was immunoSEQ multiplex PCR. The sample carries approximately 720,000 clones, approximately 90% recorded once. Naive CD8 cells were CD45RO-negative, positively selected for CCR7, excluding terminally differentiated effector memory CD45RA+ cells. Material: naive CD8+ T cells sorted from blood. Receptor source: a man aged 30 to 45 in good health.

Here the CDR3 reads CASTNRGVMNTEAFF. The CDR3 DNA reads TGTGCCAGCACCAACAGGGGAGTAATGAACACTGAAGCTTTCTTT. This chain connects TRBV6-6 to TRBJ1-1; 7 bases map to TRBD1. CDR3 length equals 15 residues. V dropped 7 bases and J dropped 0; count of bases not matched to a gene: 8. Germline CDR1 and CDR2: MNHNY and SVGAGI (reference sequence).

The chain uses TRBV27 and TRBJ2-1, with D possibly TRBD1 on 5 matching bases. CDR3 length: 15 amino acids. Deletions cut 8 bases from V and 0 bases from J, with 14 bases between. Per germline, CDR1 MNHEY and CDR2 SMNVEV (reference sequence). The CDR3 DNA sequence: TGTGCCAGCGCCGAACAGGCAAGCTCCTACAATGAGCAGTTCTTC. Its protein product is CASAEQASSYNEQFF.

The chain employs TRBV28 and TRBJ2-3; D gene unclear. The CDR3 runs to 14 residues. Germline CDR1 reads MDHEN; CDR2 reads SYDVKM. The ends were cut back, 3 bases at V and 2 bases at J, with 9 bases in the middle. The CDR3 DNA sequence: TGTGCCAGCAGTTTTAAACAGACCACAGATACGCAGTATTTT. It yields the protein CASSFKQTTDTQYF. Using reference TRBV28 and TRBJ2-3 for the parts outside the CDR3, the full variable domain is DVKVTQSSRYLVKRTGEKVFLECVQDMDHENMFWYRQDPGLGLRLIYFSYDVKMKEKGDIPEGYSVSREKKERFSLILESASTNQTSMYLCASSFKQTTDTQYFGPGTRLTVL.

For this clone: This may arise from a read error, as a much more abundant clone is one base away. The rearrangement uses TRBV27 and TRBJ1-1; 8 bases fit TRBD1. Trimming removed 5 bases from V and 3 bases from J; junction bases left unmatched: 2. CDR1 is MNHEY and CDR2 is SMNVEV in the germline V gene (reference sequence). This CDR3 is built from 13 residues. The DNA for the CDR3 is TGTGCCAGCAGTCTACAGGGGGACACTGAAGCTTTCTTT. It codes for CASSLQGDTEAFF.

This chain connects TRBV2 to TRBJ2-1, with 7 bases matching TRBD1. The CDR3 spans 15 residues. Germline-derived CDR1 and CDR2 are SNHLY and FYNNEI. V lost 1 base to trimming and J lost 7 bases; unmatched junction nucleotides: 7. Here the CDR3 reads CASSEGTGYTNEQFF. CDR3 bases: TGTGCCAGCAGTGAAGGGACAGGTTATACGAATGAGCAGTTCTTC. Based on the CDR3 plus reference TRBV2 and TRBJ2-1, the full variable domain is EPEVTQTPSHQVTQMGQEVILRCVPISNHLYFYWYRQILGQKVEFLVSFYNNEISEKSEIFDDQFSVERPDGSNFTLKIRSTKLEDSAMYFCASSEGTGYTNEQFFGPGTRLTVL.

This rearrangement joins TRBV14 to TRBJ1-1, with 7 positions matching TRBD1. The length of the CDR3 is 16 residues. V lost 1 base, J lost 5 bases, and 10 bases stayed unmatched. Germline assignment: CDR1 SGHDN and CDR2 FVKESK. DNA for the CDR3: TGTGCCAGCAGCCAAGTAGAAGGGGGCAGAGATACTGAAGCTTTCTTT. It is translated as CASSQVEGGRDTEAFF.

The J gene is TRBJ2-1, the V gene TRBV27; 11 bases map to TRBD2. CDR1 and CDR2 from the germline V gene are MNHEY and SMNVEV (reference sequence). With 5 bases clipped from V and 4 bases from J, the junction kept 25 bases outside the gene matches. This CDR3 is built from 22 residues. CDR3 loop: CASSLTQIAGLAEPSGYNEQFF. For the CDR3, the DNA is TGTGCCAGCAGTCTGACTCAGATAGCGGGACTAGCGGAACCTTCAGGTTACAATGAGCAGTTCTTC.

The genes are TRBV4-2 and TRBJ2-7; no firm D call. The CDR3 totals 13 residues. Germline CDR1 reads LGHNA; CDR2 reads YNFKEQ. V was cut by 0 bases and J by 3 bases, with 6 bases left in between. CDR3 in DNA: TGTGCCAGCAGCCAAGACCACAGCTACGAGCAGTACTTC. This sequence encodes CASSQDHSYEQYF.

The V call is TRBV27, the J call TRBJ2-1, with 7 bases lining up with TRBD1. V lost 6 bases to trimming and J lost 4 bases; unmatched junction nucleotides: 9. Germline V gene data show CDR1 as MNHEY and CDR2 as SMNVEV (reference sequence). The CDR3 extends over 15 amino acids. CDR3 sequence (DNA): TGTGCCAGCAGAACCATGGGACAGAGTTACAATGAGCAGTTCTTC. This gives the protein CASRTMGQSYNEQFF.

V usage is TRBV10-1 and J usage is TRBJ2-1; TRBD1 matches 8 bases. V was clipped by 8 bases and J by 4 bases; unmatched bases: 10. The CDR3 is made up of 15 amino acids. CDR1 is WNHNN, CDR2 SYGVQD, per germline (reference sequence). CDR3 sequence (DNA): TGCGCCAGCTTATCAGGGGGCGCGGGGTACAATGAGCAGTTCTTC. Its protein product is CASLSGGAGYNEQFF.

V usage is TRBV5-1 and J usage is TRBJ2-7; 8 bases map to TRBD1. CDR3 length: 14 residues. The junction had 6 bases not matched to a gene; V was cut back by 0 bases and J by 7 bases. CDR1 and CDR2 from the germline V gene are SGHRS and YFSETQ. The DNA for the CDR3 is TGCGCCAGCAGCTTGGGACAGGGGTTCGAGGAGCAGTACTTC. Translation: CASSLGQGFEEQYF.

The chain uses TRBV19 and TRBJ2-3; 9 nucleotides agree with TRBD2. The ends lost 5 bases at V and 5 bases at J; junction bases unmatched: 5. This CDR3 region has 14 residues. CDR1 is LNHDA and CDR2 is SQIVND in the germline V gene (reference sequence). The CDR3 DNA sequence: TGTGCCAGTAGTTTAGCGGGAGTTGAAGATACGCAGTATTTT. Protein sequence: CASSLAGVEDTQYF.

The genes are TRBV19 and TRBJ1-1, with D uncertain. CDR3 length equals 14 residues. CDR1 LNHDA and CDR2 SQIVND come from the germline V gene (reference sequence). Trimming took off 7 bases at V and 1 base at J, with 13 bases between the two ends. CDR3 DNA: TGTGCCAGTAAGCCCCTCTTGGGGAACACTGAAGCTTTCTTT. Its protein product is CASKPLLGNTEAFF.

The CDR3 bases are TGTGCCATCAGTGCAGGAGGTTCCTCTGGAAACACCATATATTTT. It yields the protein CAISAGGSSGNTIYF. J is TRBJ1-3 and V is TRBV10-3; D is unclear. The CDR3 consists of 15 residues. Germline CDR1 and CDR2: ENHRY and SYGVKD. V gave up 4 bases and J gave up 0 bases, with 10 bases separating them.

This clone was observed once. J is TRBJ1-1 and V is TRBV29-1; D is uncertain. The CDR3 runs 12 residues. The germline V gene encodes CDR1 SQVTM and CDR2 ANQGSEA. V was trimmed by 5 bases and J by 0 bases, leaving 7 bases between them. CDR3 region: CSVCKMNTEAFF. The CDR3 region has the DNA TGCAGCGTTTGTAAGATGAACACTGAAGCTTTCTTT.

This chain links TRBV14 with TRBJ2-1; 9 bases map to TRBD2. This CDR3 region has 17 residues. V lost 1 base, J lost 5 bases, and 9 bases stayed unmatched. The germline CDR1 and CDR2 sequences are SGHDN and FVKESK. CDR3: CASSQGQREVLNNEQFF. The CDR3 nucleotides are TGTGCCAGCAGCCAAGGACAGCGGGAGGTCTTAAACAATGAGCAGTTCTTC.

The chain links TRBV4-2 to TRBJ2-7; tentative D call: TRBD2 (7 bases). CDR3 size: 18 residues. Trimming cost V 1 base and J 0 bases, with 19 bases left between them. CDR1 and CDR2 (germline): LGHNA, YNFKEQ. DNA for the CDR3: TGTGCCAGCAGCCAAGTTGTCGCGGGGGCCCAGAGCTCCTACGAGCAGTACTTC. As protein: CASSQVVAGAQSSYEQYF.

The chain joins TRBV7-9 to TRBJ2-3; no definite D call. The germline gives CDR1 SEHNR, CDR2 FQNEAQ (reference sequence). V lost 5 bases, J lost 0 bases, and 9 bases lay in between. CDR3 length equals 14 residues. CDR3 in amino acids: CASSPQLSTDTQYF. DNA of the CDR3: TGTGCCAGCAGCCCTCAGTTAAGCACAGATACGCAGTATTTT.

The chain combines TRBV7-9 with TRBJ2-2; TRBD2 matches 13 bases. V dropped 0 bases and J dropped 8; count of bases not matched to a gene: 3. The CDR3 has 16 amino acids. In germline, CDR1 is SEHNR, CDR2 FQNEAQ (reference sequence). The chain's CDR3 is CASSLAGLAGVGELFF. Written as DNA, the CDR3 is TGTGCCAGCAGCTTAGCTGGACTAGCGGGAGTAGGGGAGCTGTTTTTT.

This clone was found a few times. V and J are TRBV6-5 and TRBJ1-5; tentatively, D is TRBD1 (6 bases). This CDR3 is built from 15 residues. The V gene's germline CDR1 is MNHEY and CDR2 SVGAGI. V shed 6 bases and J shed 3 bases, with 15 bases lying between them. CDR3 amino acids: CASSPTTGPNQPQHF. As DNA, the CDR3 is TGTGCCAGCAGCCCGACGACAGGCCCCAATCAGCCCCAGCATTTT.